This TCR beta chain was found in a study of cytomegalovirus exposure and HLA in healthy donors. The PCR was carried out with 60 Vbeta primers and 13 Jbeta primers. TCRdb's copy holds only in-frame clones and misses some; the assay was immunoSEQ multiplex PCR. This table has about 160,000 clones, approximately 80% appearing once. The CDR3 has 13 residues. Unmatched junction bases numbered 4, after V lost 8 bases and J lost 0 bases. Germline loops: CDR1 MNHNS, CDR2 SASEGT. Study findings and constraints: A later look showed TCR association rates differing by HLA locus, highest for DRB1 and lowest for HLA-C. Later analysis associated a missense DCLRE1C variant with TCR beta V- and J-gene trimming.

Donors were nominally healthy when sampled, though unrecorded immune exposures were likely. As regards this clone: What it binds is unknown.

J is TRBJ2-7 and V is TRBV6-1, with 7 bases that match TRBD1. The material sequenced was PBMCs. This clonotype was sampled from a man in his forties or fifties in good health and CMV-seropositive. The DNA for the CDR3 is TGTGCCAGCTGGGACAGCCTCTCCTACGAGCAGTACTTC. Translated: CASWDSLSYEQYF.